This T cell receptor (beta chain) was sequenced in a study of blood T cell repertoires in COVID-19. Assay used: immunoSEQ multiplex PCR; TCRdb lists only in-frame clones, some missing. The profile covers around 80,000 clones, with over 70% appearing a single time and about an eighth taken by the ten largest. Germline lookup yields CDR1 LGHDT and CDR2 YNNKEL (reference sequence). V lost 2 bases and J lost 2; bases outside the gene matches: 8. The CDR3 spans 18 residues. The sequenced material came from peripheral blood. The chain links TRBV3-1 (or the pseudogene TRBV3-2) to TRBJ2-3; 12 nucleotides agree with TRBD2. This clonotype was sampled from a man older than 75 with acute or convalescent COVID-19. CDR3 DNA sequence: TGTGCCAGCAGCCAAAGCCCCGGACTAGCGGGGTTCACAGATACGCAGTATTTT. Residues: CASSQSPGLAGFTDTQYF.